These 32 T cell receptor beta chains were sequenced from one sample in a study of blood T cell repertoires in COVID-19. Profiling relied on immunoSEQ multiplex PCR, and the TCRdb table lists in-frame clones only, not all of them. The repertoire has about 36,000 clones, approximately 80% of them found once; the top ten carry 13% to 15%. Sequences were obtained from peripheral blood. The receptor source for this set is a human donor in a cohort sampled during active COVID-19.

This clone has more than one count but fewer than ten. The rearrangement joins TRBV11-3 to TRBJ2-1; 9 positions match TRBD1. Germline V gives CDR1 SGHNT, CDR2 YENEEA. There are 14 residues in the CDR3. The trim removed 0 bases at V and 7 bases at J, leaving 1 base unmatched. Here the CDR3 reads CASSLDGQGNEQFF. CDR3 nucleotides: TGTGCCAGCAGCTTAGATGGACAGGGGAATGAGCAGTTCTTC.

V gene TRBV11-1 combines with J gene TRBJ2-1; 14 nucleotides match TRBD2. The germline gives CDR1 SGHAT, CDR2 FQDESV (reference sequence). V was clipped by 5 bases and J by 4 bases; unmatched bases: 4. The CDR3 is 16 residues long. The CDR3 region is CASSARLAGGYNEQFF. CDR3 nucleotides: TGTGCCAGCAGCGCCCGACTAGCGGGGGGGTACAATGAGCAGTTCTTC.

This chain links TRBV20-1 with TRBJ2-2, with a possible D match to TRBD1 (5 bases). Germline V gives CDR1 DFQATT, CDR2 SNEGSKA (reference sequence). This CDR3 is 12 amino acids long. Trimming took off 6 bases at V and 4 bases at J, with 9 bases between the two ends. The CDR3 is CSASRGTGELFF. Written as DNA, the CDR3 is TGCAGTGCCAGTAGGGGCACCGGGGAGCTGTTTTTT.

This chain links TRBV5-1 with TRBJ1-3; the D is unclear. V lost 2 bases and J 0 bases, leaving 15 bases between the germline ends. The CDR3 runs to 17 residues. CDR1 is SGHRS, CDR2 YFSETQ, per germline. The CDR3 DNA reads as TGCGCCAGCAGCTTCGGAGGGAGGGTGGACTCTGGAAACACCATATATTTT. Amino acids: CASSFGGRVDSGNTIYF.

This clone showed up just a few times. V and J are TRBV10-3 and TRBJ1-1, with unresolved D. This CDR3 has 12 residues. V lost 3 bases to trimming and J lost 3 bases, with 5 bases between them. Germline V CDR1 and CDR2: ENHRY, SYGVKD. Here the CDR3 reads CAISDSYTEAFF. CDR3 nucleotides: TGTGCCATCAGTGACTCCTACACTGAAGCTTTCTTT.

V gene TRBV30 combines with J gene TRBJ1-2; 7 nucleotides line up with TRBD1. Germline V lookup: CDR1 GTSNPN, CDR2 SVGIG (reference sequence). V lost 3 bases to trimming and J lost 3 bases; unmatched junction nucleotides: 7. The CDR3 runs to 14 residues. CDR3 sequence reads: CAWRPPGGYYGYTF. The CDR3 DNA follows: TGTGCCTGGAGGCCCCCAGGGGGGTACTATGGCTACACCTTC.

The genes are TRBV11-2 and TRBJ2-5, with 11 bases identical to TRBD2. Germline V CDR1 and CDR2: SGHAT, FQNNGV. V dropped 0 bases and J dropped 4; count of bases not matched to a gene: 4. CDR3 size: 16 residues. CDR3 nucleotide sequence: TGTGCCAGCAGCTTAGATAGGGGGACTAGCGGAGAGACCCAGTACTTC. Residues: CASSLDRGTSGETQYF.

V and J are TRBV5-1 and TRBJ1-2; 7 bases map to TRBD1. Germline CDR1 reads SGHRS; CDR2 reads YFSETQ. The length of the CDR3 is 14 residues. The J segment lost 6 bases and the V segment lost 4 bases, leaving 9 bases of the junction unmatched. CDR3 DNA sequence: TGCGCCAGCAGCCTGTTAGACAGGGAGGATGGCTACACCTTC. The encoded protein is CASSLLDREDGYTF.

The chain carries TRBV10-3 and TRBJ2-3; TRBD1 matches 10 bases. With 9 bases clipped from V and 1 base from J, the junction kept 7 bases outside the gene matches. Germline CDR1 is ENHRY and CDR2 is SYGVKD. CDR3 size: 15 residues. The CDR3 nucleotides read TGTGCCATGAATACCGGGACAGGGGGCACAGATACGCAGTATTTT. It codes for CAMNTGTGGTDTQYF.

This CDR3 reads CASSQAPQGAYNEQFF. CDR3 sequence (DNA): TGTGCCAGCAGCCAAGCCCCACAGGGGGCCTACAATGAGCAGTTCTTC. The chain couples TRBV5-4 to TRBJ2-1, with 8 bases fitting TRBD1. Germline trimming cut 4 bases from V and 2 bases from J; bases unmatched to any gene: 8. Germline V CDR1 and CDR2: SGHNT, YYREEE (reference sequence). The CDR3 runs 16 residues.

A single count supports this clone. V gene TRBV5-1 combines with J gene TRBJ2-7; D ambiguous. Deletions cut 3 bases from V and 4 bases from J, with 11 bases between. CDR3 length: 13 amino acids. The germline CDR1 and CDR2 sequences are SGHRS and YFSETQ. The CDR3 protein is CASSSITQYEQYF. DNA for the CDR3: TGCGCCAGCAGCTCTATTACACAGTACGAGCAGTACTTC.

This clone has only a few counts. CDR3 region: CSARGGNIQYF. CDR3 in DNA: TGCAGTGCGCGGGGGGGCAACATTCAGTACTTC. This chain joins TRBV20-1 and TRBJ2-4, with 9 bases that match TRBD2. Germline CDR1 DFQATT, CDR2 SNEGSKA (reference sequence). The CDR3 has 11 residues. Germline trimming cut 6 bases from V and 7 bases from J; bases unmatched to any gene: 1.

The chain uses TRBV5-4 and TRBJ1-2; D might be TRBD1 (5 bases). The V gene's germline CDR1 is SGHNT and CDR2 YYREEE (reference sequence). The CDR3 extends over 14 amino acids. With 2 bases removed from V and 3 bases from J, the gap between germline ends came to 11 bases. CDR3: CASSFWGDDYGYTF. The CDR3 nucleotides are TGTGCCAGCAGCTTTTGGGGGGACGACTATGGCTACACCTTC.

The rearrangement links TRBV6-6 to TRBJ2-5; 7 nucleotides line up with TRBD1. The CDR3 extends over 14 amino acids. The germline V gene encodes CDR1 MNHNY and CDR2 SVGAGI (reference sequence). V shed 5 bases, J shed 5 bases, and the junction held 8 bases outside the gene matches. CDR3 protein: CASSLGQVGETQYF. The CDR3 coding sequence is TGTGCCAGCAGTCTAGGACAGGTGGGGGAGACCCAGTACTTC.

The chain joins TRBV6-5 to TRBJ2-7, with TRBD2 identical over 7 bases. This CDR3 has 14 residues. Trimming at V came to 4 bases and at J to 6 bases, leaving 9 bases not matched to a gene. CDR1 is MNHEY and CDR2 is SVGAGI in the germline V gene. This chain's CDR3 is CASSSRRTSSEQYF. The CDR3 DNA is TGTGCCAGCAGTTCTAGGAGGACTAGTTCCGAGCAGTACTTC.

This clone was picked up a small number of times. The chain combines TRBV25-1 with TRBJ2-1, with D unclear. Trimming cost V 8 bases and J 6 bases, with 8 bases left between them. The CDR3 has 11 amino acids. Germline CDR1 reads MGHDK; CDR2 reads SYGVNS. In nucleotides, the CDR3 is TGTGCCAGCGAGCTAGGCAATGAGCAGTTCTTC. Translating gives CASELGNEQFF.

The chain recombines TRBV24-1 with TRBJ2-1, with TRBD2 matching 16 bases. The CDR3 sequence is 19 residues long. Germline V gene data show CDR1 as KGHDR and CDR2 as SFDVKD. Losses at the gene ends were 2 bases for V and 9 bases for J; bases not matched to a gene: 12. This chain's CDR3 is CATSDSGKGTSGGAVEQFF. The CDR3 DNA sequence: TGTGCCACCAGTGATTCGGGAAAGGGGACTAGCGGGGGGGCGGTTGAGCAGTTCTTC.

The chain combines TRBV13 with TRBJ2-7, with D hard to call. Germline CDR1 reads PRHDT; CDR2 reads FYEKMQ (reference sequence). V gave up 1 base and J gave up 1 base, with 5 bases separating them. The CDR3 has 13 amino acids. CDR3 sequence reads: CASSLALSYEQYF. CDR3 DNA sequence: TGTGCCAGCAGCTTAGCCCTTTCCTACGAGCAGTACTTC.

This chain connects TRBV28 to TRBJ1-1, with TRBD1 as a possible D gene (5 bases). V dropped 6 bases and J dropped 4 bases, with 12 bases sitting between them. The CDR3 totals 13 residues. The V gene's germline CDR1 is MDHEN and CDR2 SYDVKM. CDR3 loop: CASRFPGGTEAFF. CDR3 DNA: TGTGCCAGCAGATTCCCCGGGGGCACTGAAGCTTTCTTT. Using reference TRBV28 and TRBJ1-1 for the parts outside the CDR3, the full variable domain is DVKVTQSSRYLVKRTGEKVFLECVQDMDHENMFWYRQDPGLGLRLIYFSYDVKMKEKGDIPEGYSVSREKKERFSLILESASTNQTSMYLCASRFPGGTEAFFGQGTRLTVV.

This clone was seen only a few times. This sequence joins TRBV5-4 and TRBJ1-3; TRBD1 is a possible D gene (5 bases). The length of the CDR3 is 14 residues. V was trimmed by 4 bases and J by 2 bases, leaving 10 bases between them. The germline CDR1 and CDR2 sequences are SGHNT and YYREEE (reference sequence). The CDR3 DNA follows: TGTGCCAGCAGCCCGGGGGGGACTGGAAACACCATATATTTT. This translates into CASSPGGTGNTIYF.

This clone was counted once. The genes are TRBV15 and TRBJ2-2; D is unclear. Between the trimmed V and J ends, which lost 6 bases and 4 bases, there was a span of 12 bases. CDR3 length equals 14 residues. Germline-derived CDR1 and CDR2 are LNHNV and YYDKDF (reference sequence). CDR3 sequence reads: CATRDFLGTGELFF. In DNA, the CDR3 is TGTGCCACCAGAGACTTTCTGGGCACCGGGGAGCTGTTTTTT.

The CDR3 reads CASSLWSGASTDTQYF. CDR3 nucleotide sequence: TGTGCCAGCAGTTTATGGAGCGGGGCTAGCACAGATACGCAGTATTTT. The rearrangement uses TRBV28 and TRBJ2-3; 7 bases fit TRBD2. This CDR3 is 16 amino acids long. Trimming removed 0 bases from V and 0 bases from J; junction bases left unmatched: 3. The germline gives CDR1 MDHEN, CDR2 SYDVKM.

The CDR3 DNA reads TGTGCCAGTAGTATAGGGGGGACAGATAATGAAAAACTGTTTTTT. It yields the protein CASSIGGTDNEKLFF. The genes are TRBV19 and TRBJ1-4, with 7 nucleotides matching TRBD1. CDR3 length equals 15 residues. The V gene end was trimmed by 1 base and the J gene end by 4 bases; junction bases not matched to a gene: 3. The germline V gene has CDR1 LNHDA and CDR2 SQIVND (reference sequence).

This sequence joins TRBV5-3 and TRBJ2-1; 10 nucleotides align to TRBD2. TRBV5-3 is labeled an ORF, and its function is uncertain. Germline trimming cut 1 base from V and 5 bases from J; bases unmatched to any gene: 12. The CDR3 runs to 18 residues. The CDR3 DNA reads TGTGCCAGAAGCTTGAAGCCGTATAGCGGGGGGCCCCACAATGAGCAGTTCTTC. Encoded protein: CARSLKPYSGGPHNEQFF.

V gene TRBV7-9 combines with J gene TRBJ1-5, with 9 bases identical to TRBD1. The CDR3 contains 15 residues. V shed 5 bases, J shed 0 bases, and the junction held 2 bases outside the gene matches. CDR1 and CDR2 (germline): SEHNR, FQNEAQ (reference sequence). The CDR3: CASSRTGDSNQPQHF. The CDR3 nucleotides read TGTGCCAGCAGCCGGACAGGGGATAGCAATCAGCCCCAGCATTTT.

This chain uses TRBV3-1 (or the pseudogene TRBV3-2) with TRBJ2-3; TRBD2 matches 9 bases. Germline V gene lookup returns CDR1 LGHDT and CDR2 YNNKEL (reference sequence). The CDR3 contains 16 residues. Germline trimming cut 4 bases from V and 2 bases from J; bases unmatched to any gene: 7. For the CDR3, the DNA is TGTGCCAGCAGCCCACTAGCGGGTGCAAACACAGATACGCAGTATTTT. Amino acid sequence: CASSPLAGANTDTQYF.

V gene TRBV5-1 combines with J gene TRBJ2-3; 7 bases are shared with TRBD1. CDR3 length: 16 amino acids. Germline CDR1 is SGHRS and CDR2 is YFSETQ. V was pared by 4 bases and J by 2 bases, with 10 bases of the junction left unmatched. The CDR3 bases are TGCGCCAGCAGCATAACGCCGGGACAGTACACAGATACGCAGTATTTT. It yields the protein CASSITPGQYTDTQYF. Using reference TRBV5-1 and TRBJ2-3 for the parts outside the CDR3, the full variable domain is KAGVTQTPRYLIKTRGQQVTLSCSPISGHRSVSWYQQTPGQGLQFLFEYFSETQRNKGNFPGRFSGRQFSNSRSEMNVSTLELGDSALYLCASSITPGQYTDTQYFGPGTRLTVL.

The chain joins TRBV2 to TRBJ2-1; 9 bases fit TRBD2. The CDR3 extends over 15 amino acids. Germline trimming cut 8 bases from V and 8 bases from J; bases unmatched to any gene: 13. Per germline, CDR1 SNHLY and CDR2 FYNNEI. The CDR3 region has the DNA TGTGCCAGCTCTCTGGGGCGGGGGGGCTTGGATGAGCAGTTCTTC. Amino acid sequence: CASSLGRGGLDEQFF. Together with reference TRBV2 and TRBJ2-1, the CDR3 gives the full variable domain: EPEVTQTPSHQVTQMGQEVILRCVPISNHLYFYWYRQILGQKVEFLVSFYNNEISEKSEIFDDQFSVERPDGSNFTLKIRSTKLEDSAMYFCASSLGRGGLDEQFFGPGTRLTVL.

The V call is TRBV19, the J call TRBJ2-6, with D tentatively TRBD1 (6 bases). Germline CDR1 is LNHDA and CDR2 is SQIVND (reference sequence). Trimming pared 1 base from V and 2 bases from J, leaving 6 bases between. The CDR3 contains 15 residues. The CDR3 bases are TGTGCCAGTAGTATAGGACAGGCTGGGGCCAACGTCCTGACTTTC. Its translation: CASSIGQAGANVLTF.

The CDR3 protein is CASGARIDTQYF. CDR3 sequence (DNA): TGTGCCAGCGGGGCCCGAATAGATACGCAGTATTTT. This chain uses TRBV2 with TRBJ2-3; a possible D gene is TRBD1 (5 bases). Trimming left V 8 bases short and J 5 bases short, with 11 bases between. The CDR3 length is 12 residues. Germline loops: CDR1 SNHLY, CDR2 FYNNEI.

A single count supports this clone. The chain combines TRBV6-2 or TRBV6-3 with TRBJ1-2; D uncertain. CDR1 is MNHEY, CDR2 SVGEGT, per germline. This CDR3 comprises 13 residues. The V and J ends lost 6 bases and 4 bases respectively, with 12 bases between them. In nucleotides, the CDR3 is TGTGCCAGCAGCCTACAGAGTACCTATGGCTACACCTTC. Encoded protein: CASSLQSTYGYTF.

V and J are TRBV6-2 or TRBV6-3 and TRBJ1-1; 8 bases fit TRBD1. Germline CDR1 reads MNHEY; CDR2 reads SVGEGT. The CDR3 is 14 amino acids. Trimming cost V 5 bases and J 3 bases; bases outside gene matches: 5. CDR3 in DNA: TGTGCCAGCAGTCAACTGACAGGGGACACTGAAGCTTTCTTT. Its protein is CASSQLTGDTEAFF.